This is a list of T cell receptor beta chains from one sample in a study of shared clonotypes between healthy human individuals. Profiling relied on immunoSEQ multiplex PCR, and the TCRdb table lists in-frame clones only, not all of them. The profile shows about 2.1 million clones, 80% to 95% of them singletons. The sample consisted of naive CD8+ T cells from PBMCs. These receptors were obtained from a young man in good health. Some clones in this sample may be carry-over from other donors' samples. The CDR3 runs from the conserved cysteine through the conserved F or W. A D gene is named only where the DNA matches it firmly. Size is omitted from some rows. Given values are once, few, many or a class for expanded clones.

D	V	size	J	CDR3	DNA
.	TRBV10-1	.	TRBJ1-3	CASSESAVPGNTIYF	TGCGCCAGCAGTGAGTCGGCAGTGCCTGGAAACACCATATATTTT
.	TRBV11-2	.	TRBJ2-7	CASSLGSSVYEQYF	TGTGCCAGCAGCTTAGGTTCAAGTGTCTACGAGCAGTACTTC
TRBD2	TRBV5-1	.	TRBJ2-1	CASSFGLAGVTGEQFF	TGCGCCAGCAGCTTCGGACTAGCGGGAGTCACAGGTGAGCAGTTCTTC
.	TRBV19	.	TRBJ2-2	CATSPRPGELFF	TGTGCCACCTCCCCGAGGCCCGGGGAGCTGTTTTTT
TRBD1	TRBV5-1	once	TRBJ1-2	CASSSGTGDYGYTF	TGCGCCAGCAGTTCCGGGACAGGGGACTATGGCTACACCTTC
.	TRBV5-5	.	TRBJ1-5	CASSLVAASNQPQHF	TGTGCCAGCAGCTTGGTCGCAGCTAGCAATCAGCCCCAGCATTTT
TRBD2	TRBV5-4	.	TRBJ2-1	CASSLGLAVYNEQFF	TGTGCCAGCAGCTTGGGGCTAGCGGTATACAATGAGCAGTTCTTC
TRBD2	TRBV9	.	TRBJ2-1	CASSVWRGLAGDNEQFF	TGTGCCAGCAGCGTTTGGCGCGGACTAGCGGGAGACAATGAGCAGTTCTTC
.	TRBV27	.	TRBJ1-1	CASSLEDSVNTEAFF	TGTGCCAGCAGTTTGGAAGATTCCGTGAACACTGAAGCTTTCTTT
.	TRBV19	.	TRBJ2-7	CASSSGSAREQYF	TGTGCCAGTAGTTCCGGTTCCGCGCGGGAGCAGTACTTC
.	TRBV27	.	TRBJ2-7	CASSFSTATYEQYF	TGTGCCAGCAGTTTCTCGACCGCGACCTACGAGCAGTACTTC
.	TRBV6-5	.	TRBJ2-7	CASSSAVGEQYF	TGTGCCAGCAGTTCCGCTGTCGGTGAGCAGTACTTC
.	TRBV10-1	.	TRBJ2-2	CASIAPGVHTGELFF	TGCGCCAGCATAGCTCCAGGGGTGCACACCGGGGAGCTGTTTTTT
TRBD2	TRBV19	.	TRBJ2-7	CASSIVAGGRHEQYF	TGTGCCAGTAGTATAGTTGCGGGAGGGCGGCACGAGCAGTACTTC
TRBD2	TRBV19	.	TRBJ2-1	CASKSGMSSYNEQFF	TGTGCCAGTAAGAGCGGGATGAGCTCCTACAATGAGCAGTTCTTC
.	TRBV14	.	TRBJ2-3	CASSQVPPDTQYF	TGTGCCAGCAGCCAGGTACCCCCGGATACGCAGTATTTT
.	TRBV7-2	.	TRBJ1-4	CASSLAGRNRRNEKLFF	TGTGCCAGCAGCTTAGCAGGTCGGAACAGGAGAAATGAAAAACTGTTTTTT
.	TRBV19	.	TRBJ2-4	CASSIDLEIAKNIQYF	TGTGCCAGTAGTATAGACCTCGAAATAGCCAAAAACATTCAGTACTTC
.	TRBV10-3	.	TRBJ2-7	CAISESKLLQYF	TGTGCCATCAGTGAGTCGAAATTGCTTCAGTACTTC
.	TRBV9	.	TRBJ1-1	CASSVVRSRATNTEAFF	TGTGCCAGCAGCGTAGTGAGGAGTAGGGCAACGAACACTGAAGCTTTCTTT
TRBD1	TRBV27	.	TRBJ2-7	CASSWDRGFDEQYF	TGTGCCAGCAGTTGGGACAGGGGATTCGACGAGCAGTACTTC
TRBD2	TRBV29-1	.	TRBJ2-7	CSVTHAGVGLIPIYEQYF	TGCAGCGTTACCCATGCTGGGGTGGGACTAATTCCCATTTACGAGCAGTACTTC
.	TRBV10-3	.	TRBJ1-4	CAISEAGDEKLFF	TGTGCCATCAGTGAGGCGGGAGATGAAAAACTGTTTTTT
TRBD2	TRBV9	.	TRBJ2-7	CASSHGGGLAGVSPYEQYF	TGTGCCAGCAGCCACGGAGGTGGTCTAGCGGGAGTATCCCCCTACGAGCAGTACTTC
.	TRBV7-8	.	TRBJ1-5	CASSPPSANQPQHF	TGTGCCAGCAGCCCTCCCTCCGCCAATCAGCCCCAGCATTTT
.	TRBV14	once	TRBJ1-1	CASSHTSGGTEAFF	TGTGCCAGCAGCCACACCTCGGGGGGCACTGAAGCTTTCTTT
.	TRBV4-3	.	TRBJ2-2	CASSPETTGELFF	TGCGCCAGCAGCCCCGAGACCACCGGGGAGCTGTTTTTT
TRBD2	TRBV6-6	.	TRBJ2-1	CASSYSTSGRNEQFF	TGTGCCAGCAGTTACTCAACTAGCGGGAGGAATGAGCAGTTCTTC
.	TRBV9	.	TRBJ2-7	CASSPSLGSSSYEQYF	TGTGCCAGCAGCCCTAGCCTTGGTAGCAGCTCCTACGAGCAGTACTTC
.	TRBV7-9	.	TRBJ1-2	CASSPTSDVYGYTF	TGTGCCAGCAGCCCGACCTCCGACGTATATGGCTACACCTTC
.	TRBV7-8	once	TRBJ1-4	CASSWNNNEKLFF	TGTGCCAGCAGCTGGAACAATAATGAAAAACTGTTTTTC
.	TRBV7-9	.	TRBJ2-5	CASSLFSVGRMYQETQYF	TGTGCCAGCAGCTTATTCTCGGTGGGTCGGATGTACCAAGAGACCCAGTACTTC
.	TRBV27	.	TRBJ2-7	CASSPRLPALYEQYF	TGTGCCAGCAGTCCGCGGTTACCGGCTCTCTACGAGCAGTACTTC
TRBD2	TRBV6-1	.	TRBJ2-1	CASSDRGTSGHEQFF	TGTGCCAGCAGTGATAGGGGGACTAGCGGTCATGAGCAGTTCTTC
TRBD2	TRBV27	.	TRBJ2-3	CASSPLPGLAGGPPNLGQYF	TGTGCCAGCAGCCCCCTCCCGGGACTAGCGGGAGGGCCTCCGAACTTGGGGCAGTATTTT
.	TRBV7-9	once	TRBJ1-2	CASSLAPPFSTKANYGYTF	TGTGCCAGCAGCTTAGCACCCCCGTTTTCGACCAAGGCTAACTATGGCTACACCTTC
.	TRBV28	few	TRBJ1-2	CASRDQRAQGYTF	TGTGCCAGCAGAGACCAACGGGCCCAGGGCTACACCTTC
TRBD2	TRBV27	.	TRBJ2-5	CASSPLDMREREETQYF	TGTGCCAGCAGTCCTCTCGATATGCGGGAGCGGGAGGAGACCCAGTACTTC
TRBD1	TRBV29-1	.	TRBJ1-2	CSVRGGLNYGYTF	TGCAGCGTACGAGGGGGCCTTAACTATGGCTACACCTTC
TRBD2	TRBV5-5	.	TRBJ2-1	CASSLYLVTSGYNEQFF	TGTGCCAGCAGCTTGTATCTCGTGACTAGCGGATACAATGAGCAGTTCTTC
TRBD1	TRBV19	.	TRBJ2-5	CASKQGWIGEETQYF	TGTGCCAGTAAACAGGGGTGGATTGGTGAAGAGACCCAGTACTTC
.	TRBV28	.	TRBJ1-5	CASSFEEGLIGNQPQHF	TGTGCCAGCAGCTTCGAGGAGGGTCTGATTGGCAATCAGCCCCAGCATTTT
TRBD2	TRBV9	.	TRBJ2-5	CASSSQTSGKETQYF	TGTGCCAGCAGCTCCCAGACTAGCGGGAAAGAGACCCAGTACTTC
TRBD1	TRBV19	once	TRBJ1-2	CASSSTRDRGPTDNYGYTF	TGTGCCAGTAGCTCCACCCGGGACAGGGGGCCTACGGATAACTATGGCTACACCTTC
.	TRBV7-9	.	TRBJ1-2	CASNPGGFGYGYTF	TGTGCCAGCAACCCTGGGGGCTTTGGTTATGGCTACACCTTC
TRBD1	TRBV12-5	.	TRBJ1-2	CASGLPTGEPNYGYTF	TGTGCTAGTGGTTTGCCTACAGGGGAACCTAACTATGGCTACACCTTC
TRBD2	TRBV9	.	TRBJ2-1	CASSPMQSSQRISGPYNEQFF	TGTGCCAGCAGCCCGATGCAATCGTCCCAGCGGATTAGCGGGCCCTACAATGAGCAGTTCTTC
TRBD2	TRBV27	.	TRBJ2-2	CASSLVGLAGGPWTGELFF	TGTGCCAGCAGTTTAGTCGGTCTAGCGGGAGGGCCATGGACCGGGGAGCTGTTTTTT
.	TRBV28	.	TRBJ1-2	CASSPTASFNYGYTF	TGTGCCAGCAGTCCGACCGCGTCGTTTAACTATGGCTACACCTTC
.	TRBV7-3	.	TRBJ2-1	CASSLKLGDTQFF	TGTGCCAGCAGCTTAAAGCTTGGTGACACGCAGTTCTTC
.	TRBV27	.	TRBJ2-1	CASSSYRVTGEHNEQFF	TGTGCCAGCAGTTCCTACCGAGTGACGGGAGAACACAATGAGCAGTTCTTC
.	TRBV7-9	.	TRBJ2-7	CASSPGASYEQYF	TGTGCCAGCAGCCCCGGGGCCTCCTACGAGCAGTACTTC
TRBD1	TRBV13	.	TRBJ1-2	CASSLEAGQGSNYGYTF	TGTGCCAGCAGCTTAGAGGCGGGACAGGGGAGCAACTATGGCTACACCTTC
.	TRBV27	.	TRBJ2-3	CASSLFPYYTDTQYF	TGTGCCAGCAGTTTATTTCCCTATTACACAGATACGCAGTATTTT
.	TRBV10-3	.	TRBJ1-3	CAIRDMTRDSGNTIYF	TGTGCCATCAGGGACATGACGCGCGACTCTGGAAACACCATATATTTT
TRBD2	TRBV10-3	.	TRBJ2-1	CAISPPGLGDNEQFF	TGTGCCATCAGTCCTCCGGGACTAGGGGACAATGAGCAGTTCTTC
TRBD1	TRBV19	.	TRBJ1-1	CASSTDRGMNTEAFF	TGTGCCAGTAGTACGGACAGGGGTATGAACACTGAAGCTTTCTTT
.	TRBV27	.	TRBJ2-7	CASSLLRRGRSYEQYF	TGTGCCAGCAGTTTACTCCGCCGAGGACGCTCCTACGAGCAGTACTTC
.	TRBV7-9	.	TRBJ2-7	CASSSPSVRFEQYF	TGTGCCAGCAGCTCCCCTAGCGTCCGCTTCGAGCAGTACTTC